A selection of T cell receptor beta chains follows, all from one sample in a study of cytomegalovirus exposure and HLA in healthy donors. The assay was immunoSEQ multiplex PCR, and TCRdb's table has in-frame clones only and misses some. The table lists approximately 150,000 clones, around 10% of them singletons, with approximately 1.8% in the top ten. What was sequenced was PBMCs. The receptors originated from a male donor in good health and CMV-seronegative. CDR3s include the opening cysteine and the closing phenylalanine or tryptophan. The D gene is left open where the match is weak. Clone size is not always given. Where it is, it says once, few, many or a class for expanded clones.

J gene: TRBJ1-5; V gene: TRBV27; D gene: TRBD1; clone size: -; CDR3 protein: CASSWGQGPNQPQHF; CDR3 DNA: TGTGCCAGCAGTTGGGGACAGGGGCCAAATCAGCCCCAGCATTTT
J gene: TRBJ2-7; V gene: TRBV4-2; D gene: -; clone size: -; CDR3 protein: CASSQGLPSSYEQYF; CDR3 DNA: TGTGCCAGCAGCCAAGGACTTCCGAGCTCCTACGAGCAGTACTTC
J gene: TRBJ2-5; V gene: TRBV4-3; D gene: -; clone size: -; CDR3 protein: CASSQEGSETQYF; CDR3 DNA: TGCGCCAGCAGCCAGGAGGGGTCGGAGACCCAGTACTTC
J gene: TRBJ1-3; V gene: TRBV6-4; D gene: -; clone size: -; CDR3 protein: CATLVTSPGTGNTIYF; CDR3 DNA: TGTGCCACCCTAGTGACGTCCCCGGGGACTGGAAACACCATATATTTT
J gene: TRBJ1-3; V gene: TRBV11-3; D gene: TRBD1; clone size: few; CDR3 protein: CASSRQGSGNTIYF; CDR3 DNA: TGTGCCAGCAGCCGACAGGGCTCTGGAAACACCATATATTTT
J gene: TRBJ1-3; V gene: TRBV4-3; D gene: -; clone size: few; CDR3 protein: CASSQVRTAGNTIYF; CDR3 DNA: TGCGCCAGCAGCCAAGTCAGGACAGCCGGAAACACCATATATTTT
J gene: TRBJ2-7; V gene: TRBV6-5; D gene: TRBD2; clone size: -; CDR3 protein: CASSPRSGRYEQYF; CDR3 DNA: TGTGCCAGCAGCCCGAGGAGCGGGAGGTACGAGCAGTACTTC
J gene: TRBJ1-5; V gene: TRBV11-2; D gene: TRBD1; clone size: few; CDR3 protein: CASKGQGLNQPQHF; CDR3 DNA: TGTGCCAGCAAGGGACAGGGACTTAATCAGCCCCAGCATTTT
J gene: TRBJ2-7; V gene: TRBV9; D gene: TRBD1; clone size: few; CDR3 protein: CASSVEQGAYEQYF; CDR3 DNA: TGTGCCAGCAGCGTAGAACAGGGGGCGTACGAGCAGTACTTC
J gene: TRBJ2-3; V gene: TRBV5-6; D gene: TRBD2; clone size: few; CDR3 protein: CASSLYSGGFPDTQYF; CDR3 DNA: TGTGCCAGCAGCTTGTACAGCGGGGGGTTCCCAGATACGCAGTATTTT
J gene: TRBJ1-1; V gene: TRBV10-3; D gene: -; clone size: few; CDR3 protein: CAIIEPGMNTEAFF; CDR3 DNA: TGTGCCATCATAGAACCAGGAATGAACACTGAGGCTTTCTTT
J gene: TRBJ2-2; V gene: TRBV29-1; D gene: TRBD2; clone size: few; CDR3 protein: CSGRTSGGAGELFF; CDR3 DNA: TGCAGCGGAAGGACTAGCGGGGGGGCGGGGGAGCTGTTTTTT
J gene: TRBJ2-1; V gene: TRBV7-9; D gene: TRBD2; clone size: few; CDR3 protein: CASSHTSGGVTNEQFF; CDR3 DNA: TGTGCCAGCAGCCACACTAGCGGGGGGGTGACGAATGAGCAGTTCTTC
J gene: TRBJ2-5; V gene: TRBV29-1; D gene: -; clone size: -; CDR3 protein: CSVEDWQQETQYF; CDR3 DNA: TGCAGCGTTGAAGATTGGCAGCAAGAGACCCAGTACTTC
J gene: TRBJ1-5; V gene: TRBV19; D gene: TRBD1; clone size: -; CDR3 protein: CASRDRGHQPQHF; CDR3 DNA: TGTGCCAGTAGGGACAGGGGGCATCAGCCCCAGCATTTT
J gene: TRBJ1-1; V gene: TRBV6-6; D gene: TRBD1; clone size: few; CDR3 protein: CASSYPRTGVETEAFF; CDR3 DNA: TGTGCCAGCAGTTACCCGAGGACAGGGGTGGAAACTGAAGCTTTCTTT
J gene: TRBJ1-2; V gene: TRBV6-5; D gene: TRBD1; clone size: few; CDR3 protein: CASSWDRVGGYTF; CDR3 DNA: TGTGCCAGCAGTTGGGACAGGGTGGGCGGCTACACCTTC
J gene: TRBJ2-5; V gene: TRBV29-1; D gene: TRBD2; clone size: few; CDR3 protein: CSVGTSVQEQYF; CDR3 DNA: TGCAGCGTCGGGACTAGCGTGCAGGAGCAGTACTTC
J gene: TRBJ1-4; V gene: TRBV5-1; D gene: -; clone size: few; CDR3 protein: CASSLGRGEEKLFF; CDR3 DNA: TGCGCCAGCAGCTTGGGAAGGGGCGAGGAAAAACTGTTTTTT
J gene: TRBJ1-1; V gene: TRBV20-1; D gene: -; clone size: -; CDR3 protein: CSQGGWTEAFF; CDR3 DNA: TGCAGCCAGGGAGGATGGACTGAAGCTTTCTTT
J gene: TRBJ2-2; V gene: TRBV6-1; D gene: -; clone size: few; CDR3 protein: CASREAGGGELFF; CDR3 DNA: TGTGCCAGCAGGGAGGCCGGAGGGGGGGAGCTGTTTTTT
J gene: TRBJ2-3; V gene: TRBV5-1; D gene: -; clone size: -; CDR3 protein: CASSLSGATDTQYF; CDR3 DNA: TGCGCCAGCAGCCTTAGCGGTGCCACAGATACGCAGTATTTT
J gene: TRBJ2-7; V gene: TRBV5-4; D gene: -; clone size: -; CDR3 protein: CASSFLQGASYEQYF; CDR3 DNA: TGTGCCAGCAGCTTCTTACAGGGCGCGAGTTACGAGCAGTACTTC